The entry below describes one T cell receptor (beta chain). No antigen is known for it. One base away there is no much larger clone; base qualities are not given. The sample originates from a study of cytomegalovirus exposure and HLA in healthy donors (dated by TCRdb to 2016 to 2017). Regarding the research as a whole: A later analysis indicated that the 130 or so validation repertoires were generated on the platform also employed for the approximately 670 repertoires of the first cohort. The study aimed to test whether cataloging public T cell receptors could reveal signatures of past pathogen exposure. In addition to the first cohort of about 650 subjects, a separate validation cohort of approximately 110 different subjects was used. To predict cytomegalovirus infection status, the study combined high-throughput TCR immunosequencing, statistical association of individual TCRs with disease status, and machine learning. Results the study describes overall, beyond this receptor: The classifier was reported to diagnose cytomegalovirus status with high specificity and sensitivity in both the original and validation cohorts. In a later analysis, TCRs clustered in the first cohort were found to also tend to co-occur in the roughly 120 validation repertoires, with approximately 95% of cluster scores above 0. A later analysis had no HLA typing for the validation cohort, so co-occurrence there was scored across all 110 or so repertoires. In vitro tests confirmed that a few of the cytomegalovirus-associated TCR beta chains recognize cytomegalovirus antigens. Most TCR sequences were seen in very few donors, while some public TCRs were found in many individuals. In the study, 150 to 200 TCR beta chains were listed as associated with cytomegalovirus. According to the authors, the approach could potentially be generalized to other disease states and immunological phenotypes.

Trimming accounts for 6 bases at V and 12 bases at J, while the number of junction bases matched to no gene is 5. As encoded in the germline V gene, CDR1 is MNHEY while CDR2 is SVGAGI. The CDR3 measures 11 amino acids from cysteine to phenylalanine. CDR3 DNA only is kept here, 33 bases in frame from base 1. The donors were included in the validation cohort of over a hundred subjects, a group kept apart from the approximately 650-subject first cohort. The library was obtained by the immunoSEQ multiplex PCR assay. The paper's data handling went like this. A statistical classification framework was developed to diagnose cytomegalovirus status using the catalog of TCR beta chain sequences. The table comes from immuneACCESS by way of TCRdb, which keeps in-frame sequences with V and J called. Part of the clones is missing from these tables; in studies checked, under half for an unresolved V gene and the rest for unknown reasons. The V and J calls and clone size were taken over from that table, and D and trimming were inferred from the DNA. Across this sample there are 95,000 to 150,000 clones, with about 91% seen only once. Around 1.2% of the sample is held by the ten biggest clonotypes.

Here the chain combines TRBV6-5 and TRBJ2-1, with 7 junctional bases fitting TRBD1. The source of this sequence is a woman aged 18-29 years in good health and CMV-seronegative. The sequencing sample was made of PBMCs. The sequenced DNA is TGTGCCAGCAGCGCGACAGGGACGCAGTTCTTC. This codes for CASSATGTQFF.